These T cell receptor beta chains were read from a single sample in a study of T cells after yellow fever vaccination. Each CDR3 protein is one row after TCRdb ran MiXCR on the 5' RACE reads. The table has 300,000 to 400,000 distinct CDR3 sequences, roughly 8% seen once. The input for sequencing was PBMCs, taken 45 days after the first yellow fever vaccination. The receptors derive from a man aged 18 to 29 who received the YFV17D yellow fever vaccine. The CDR3 runs from the conserved cysteine through the conserved F or W. D genes are given only for firm matches. Clone size, where shown, is once, few, many, or a class for clones that have expanded.

D: -; V: TRBV20-1; size: -; J: TRBJ1-2; DNA: TGCGCCCCCGCGGACGGCAGCTATGGCTACACCTTC; CDR3: CAPADGSYGYTF
D: TRBD1; V: TRBV12-3/TRBV12-4; size: -; J: TRBJ2-1; DNA: TGTGCCAGCACCTATGGGACAGGTAATGAGCAGTTCTTC; CDR3: CASTYGTGNEQFF
D: -; V: TRBV12-3/TRBV12-4; size: -; J: TRBJ1-1; DNA: TGTGCCAGCAGCCTAGTTACAGGGCAAGCTTTCTTT; CDR3: CASSLVTGQAFF
D: TRBD1; V: TRBV18; size: few; J: TRBJ1-6; DNA: TGTGCCAGCTCACACGGGACAGGGGGCGATTCACCCCTCCACTTT; CDR3: CASSHGTGGDSPLHF
D: TRBD2; V: TRBV5-6; size: few; J: TRBJ2-5; DNA: TGTGCCAGCAGCCAGGATCCCGCGGGGAGGGTCCAGTACTTC; CDR3: CASSQDPAGRVQYF
D: -; V: TRBV12-3/TRBV12-4; size: few; J: TRBJ1-5; DNA: TGTGCCAGCAGTTTGGCCTCGGGGAACAATCAGCCCCAGCATTTT; CDR3: CASSLASGNNQPQHF
D: -; V: TRBV27; size: few; J: TRBJ1-5; DNA: TGTGCCAGCAGTTTAAGGCCCGGCAATCAGCCCCAGCATTTT; CDR3: CASSLRPGNQPQHF
D: -; V: TRBV12-3/TRBV12-4; size: few; J: TRBJ1-2; DNA: TGTGCCAGCAGCCGAGGGAACTATGGCTACACCTTC; CDR3: CASSRGNYGYTF
D: -; V: TRBV5-1; size: -; J: TRBJ2-5; DNA: TGCGCCAGCAGCTTTGAAAAAAAGGGGTACCAAGAGACCCAGTACTTC; CDR3: CASSFEKKGYQETQYF
D: TRBD1; V: TRBV25-1; size: -; J: TRBJ2-7; DNA: TGTGCCAGCAGCGACGGGACAGGGTCGTCCTACGAGCAGTACTTC; CDR3: CASSDGTGSSYEQYF
D: -; V: TRBV28; size: few; J: TRBJ2-5; DNA: TGTGCCAGCAGTCTCCCCGGGACGTCTGGGACCCAGTACTTC; CDR3: CASSLPGTSGTQYF
D: TRBD2; V: TRBV7-8; size: many; J: TRBJ2-1; DNA: TGTGCCAGCAGCCCGAGGGAGCGGGGAGTGTTCAATGAGCAGTTCTTC; CDR3: CASSPRERGVFNEQFF
D: -; V: TRBV19; size: -; J: TRBJ2-3; DNA: TGTGCCAGTAGGGCACGGGCGGGGCACACAGATACGCAGTATTTT; CDR3: CASRARAGHTDTQYF
D: -; V: TRBV14; size: many; J: TRBJ2-1; DNA: TGTGCCAGCAGCCCCCCCCGTGGGGGGGGCCGGGTCAATGAGCAGTTCTTC; CDR3: CASSPPRGGGRVNEQFF
D: -; V: TRBV7-9; size: many; J: TRBJ1-2; DNA: TGTGCCAGCGATTTAGTCGGGGCCCCTTATGGCTACACCTTC; CDR3: CASDLVGAPYGYTF
D: -; V: TRBV7-2; size: -; J: TRBJ1-2; DNA: TGTGCCAGCAGCTTAGACGCGTTTAACTATGGCTACACCTTC; CDR3: CASSLDAFNYGYTF
D: TRBD1; V: TRBV6-5; size: few; J: TRBJ2-1; DNA: TGTGCCAGCAGTTATCTCTCCGGGACAGTGAACAATGAGCAGTTCTTC; CDR3: CASSYLSGTVNNEQFF
D: -; V: TRBV9; size: few; J: TRBJ1-3; DNA: TGTGCCAGCAGCGCTGAAGCCTCCTCTGGAAACACCATATATTTT; CDR3: CASSAEASSGNTIYF
D: TRBD1; V: TRBV18; size: -; J: TRBJ1-1; DNA: TGTGCCAGCTCACCTCTACAGGGGGCTGAAGCTTTCTTT; CDR3: CASSPLQGAEAFF
D: -; V: TRBV6-1; size: few; J: TRBJ2-1; DNA: TGTGCCAGCAGTCAACCTCGTTGGGGTGGCTCCTACAATGAGCAGTTCTTC; CDR3: CASSQPRWGGSYNEQFF
D: -; V: TRBV12-3/TRBV12-4; size: few; J: TRBJ1-2; DNA: TGTGCCAGCAGTTTAAGTCGGGGCCACTATGGCTACACCTTC; CDR3: CASSLSRGHYGYTF
D: -; V: TRBV5-4; size: -; J: TRBJ2-5; DNA: TGTGCCAGCAGCTTGGCCTCGCAGGCTAGCACGGAGACCCAGTACTTC; CDR3: CASSLASQASTETQYF
D: -; V: TRBV9; size: many; J: TRBJ2-1; DNA: TGTGCCAGCAGCGTATGGTACGGCCCTAGCTCCTACAATGAGCAGTTCTTC; CDR3: CASSVWYGPSSYNEQFF
D: -; V: TRBV15; size: many; J: TRBJ2-5; DNA: TGTGCCACCAGCAGGGACGGGGGACAAGAGACCCAGTACTTC; CDR3: CATSRDGGQETQYF
D: -; V: TRBV27; size: few; J: TRBJ2-3; DNA: TGTGCCAGCAGGGGCTTCGCGGCTTACACAGATACGCAGTATTTT; CDR3: CASRGFAAYTDTQYF
D: -; V: TRBV6-1; size: -; J: TRBJ2-6; DNA: TGTGCCAGCAGCCACGAAGGTAATGGGGCCAACGTCCTGACTTTC; CDR3: CASSHEGNGANVLTF
D: -; V: TRBV6-2/TRBV6-3; size: few; J: TRBJ2-5; DNA: TGTGCCAGCAGAGGCTTCGCAAGAGGGGAGGAGACCCAGTACTTC; CDR3: CASRGFARGEETQYF
D: -; V: TRBV3-1; size: -; J: TRBJ2-5; DNA: TGTGCCAGCAGCCTACGGACCAGTGAATCGTCAGAGACCCAGTACTTC; CDR3: CASSLRTSESSETQYF
D: TRBD1; V: TRBV7-2; size: few; J: TRBJ1-6; DNA: TGTGCCAGCAGCTTAGCCGGGGACAGCTCCTATAATTCACCCCTCCACTTT; CDR3: CASSLAGDSSYNSPLHF
D: TRBD2; V: TRBV12-3/TRBV12-4; size: few; J: TRBJ2-3; DNA: TGTGCCAGCAGTTCTATAAGCGGGGGGGCAAGAGATACGCAGTATTTT; CDR3: CASSSISGGARDTQYF
D: -; V: TRBV6-2/TRBV6-3; size: -; J: TRBJ2-1; DNA: TGTGCCAGCAGTTACCCCCTTTTGTTGGGGCGCGCCTACAATGAGCAGTTCTTC; CDR3: CASSYPLLLGRAYNEQFF
D: -; V: TRBV12-3/TRBV12-4; size: -; J: TRBJ2-6; DNA: TGTGCCAGCAGTTGGGATCTAACTGGGGCCAACGTCCTGACTTTC; CDR3: CASSWDLTGANVLTF
D: TRBD1; V: TRBV7-2; size: few; J: TRBJ1-5; DNA: TGTGCCAGCAGCTTTACAGGGGGCGCGGGCAATCAGCCCCAGCATTTT; CDR3: CASSFTGGAGNQPQHF
D: -; V: TRBV2; size: -; J: TRBJ1-6; DNA: TGTGCCAGCAGTCTCCGGACGGTCTATAATTCACCCCTCCACTTT; CDR3: CASSLRTVYNSPLHF
D: -; V: TRBV5-5; size: -; J: TRBJ2-2; DNA: TGTGCCAGCAGCTTGCCAGAGAACACCGGGGAGCTGTTTTTT; CDR3: CASSLPENTGELFF
D: -; V: TRBV7-2; size: -; J: TRBJ2-5; DNA: TGTGCCAGCAGCTTTGTTGTAGGGGCCCAAGAGACCCAGTACTTC; CDR3: CASSFVVGAQETQYF
D: TRBD1; V: TRBV5-1; size: few; J: TRBJ1-2; DNA: TGCGCCAGCAGCTTGCAGGGACAGGAATATGGCTACACCTTC; CDR3: CASSLQGQEYGYTF
D: TRBD2; V: TRBV12-3/TRBV12-4; size: -; J: TRBJ2-7; DNA: TGTGCCAGCAGTTCGCAATCGGGGGGGCTGTACTTC; CDR3: CASSSQSGGLYF
D: -; V: TRBV7-2; size: few; J: TRBJ1-4; DNA: TGTGCCAGCAGCTTTCGAGGGAGGAACGAAAAACTGTTTTTT; CDR3: CASSFRGRNEKLFF
D: -; V: TRBV12-5; size: few; J: TRBJ1-6; DNA: TGTGCTAGTGGTTTGGTACTGGAGGGAATTTTCTATAATTCACCCCTCCACTTT; CDR3: CASGLVLEGIFYNSPLHF
D: -; V: TRBV29-1; size: few; J: TRBJ2-5; DNA: TGCAGCGCTCGACTCACCGGAGAGACCCAGTACTTC; CDR3: CSARLTGETQYF
D: -; V: TRBV7-2; size: many; J: TRBJ2-3; DNA: TGTGCCAGCAGCCCAGACCAGATAGATACGCAGTATTTT; CDR3: CASSPDQIDTQYF
D: -; V: TRBV18; size: few; J: TRBJ1-4; DNA: TGTGCCAGCTCACCACTTATCACTCCCAATGAAAAACTGTTTTTT; CDR3: CASSPLITPNEKLFF
D: -; V: TRBV3-1; size: -; J: TRBJ2-1; DNA: TGTGCCACCACCCAAGAGAGTCTTACTTACAATGAGCAGTTCTTC; CDR3: CATTQESLTYNEQFF
D: -; V: TRBV7-2; size: few; J: TRBJ2-2; DNA: TGTGCCAGCAGCTTAGAGGCGGTAGGCACCGGGGAGCTGTTTTTT; CDR3: CASSLEAVGTGELFF
D: TRBD1; V: TRBV6-2/TRBV6-3; size: -; J: TRBJ1-2; DNA: TGTGCCAGCACCGATTCGGGACAGGAGCTTTATGGCTACACCTTC; CDR3: CASTDSGQELYGYTF
D: TRBD1; V: TRBV20-1; size: many; J: TRBJ1-5; DNA: TGCAGTGCTAGCGCCACAGGGGTCTATAGCAATCAGCCCCAGCATTTT; CDR3: CSASATGVYSNQPQHF
D: -; V: TRBV7-8; size: few; J: TRBJ1-5; DNA: TGTGCCAGCAGTCCCCAGGAAAATCAGCCCCAGCATTTT; CDR3: CASSPQENQPQHF
D: -; V: TRBV12-3/TRBV12-4; size: few; J: TRBJ2-7; DNA: TGTGCCAGCAGTTTTTCCAGGGAGAGGTCCTACGAGCAGTACTTC; CDR3: CASSFSRERSYEQYF
D: TRBD1; V: TRBV4-1; size: -; J: TRBJ1-2; DNA: TGCGCCAGCAGCCAAGATCTGCGACAGGGGGCGCGGGGCTACACCTTC; CDR3: CASSQDLRQGARGYTF
D: -; V: TRBV5-6; size: -; J: TRBJ1-1; DNA: TGTGCCATGAGCCCCGGACTAGACACTGAAGCTTTCTTT; CDR3: CAMSPGLDTEAFF